This entry describes one T cell receptor beta chain. No antigen is known for it. These data belong to a study of Ad26.COV2.S vaccination and SARS-CoV-2 variants. Findings and limits, study-wide: Breadth measured for non-spike TCRs was similar across vaccine and placebo recipients. Substantial breadth was reportedly displayed by spike-specific CD8+ and CD4+ T cell responses after vaccination.

Indicated treatment: some 19 received Ad26.COV2.S at low or high dose, single or two shots; about 5 received placebo; per-sample allocation not given. Collection of the samples took place on day 63 after the first injection of vaccine or placebo. CDR3 length: 14 amino acids. CDR1 ENHRY and CDR2 SYGVKD come from the germline V gene. V shed 6 bases and J 4 bases; nucleotides not matched to a gene: 9. Measured with immunoSEQ multiplex PCR; TCRdb has only the in-frame clones, and not every one. The profile shows 350,000 to 450,000 clones, roughly 90% of them singletons. This specimen was peripheral blood, taken in a trial of Ad26.COV2.S vaccine versus placebo. V usage is TRBV10-3 and J usage is TRBJ2-7; 7 bases match TRBD2. The source is a person between 18 and 65 years old who received the Ad26.COV2.S COVID-19 vaccine or a placebo. CDR3: CAIRRSGDLYEQYF. CDR3 DNA: TGTGCCATCAGGAGGAGCGGGGATCTTTACGAGCAGTACTTC.